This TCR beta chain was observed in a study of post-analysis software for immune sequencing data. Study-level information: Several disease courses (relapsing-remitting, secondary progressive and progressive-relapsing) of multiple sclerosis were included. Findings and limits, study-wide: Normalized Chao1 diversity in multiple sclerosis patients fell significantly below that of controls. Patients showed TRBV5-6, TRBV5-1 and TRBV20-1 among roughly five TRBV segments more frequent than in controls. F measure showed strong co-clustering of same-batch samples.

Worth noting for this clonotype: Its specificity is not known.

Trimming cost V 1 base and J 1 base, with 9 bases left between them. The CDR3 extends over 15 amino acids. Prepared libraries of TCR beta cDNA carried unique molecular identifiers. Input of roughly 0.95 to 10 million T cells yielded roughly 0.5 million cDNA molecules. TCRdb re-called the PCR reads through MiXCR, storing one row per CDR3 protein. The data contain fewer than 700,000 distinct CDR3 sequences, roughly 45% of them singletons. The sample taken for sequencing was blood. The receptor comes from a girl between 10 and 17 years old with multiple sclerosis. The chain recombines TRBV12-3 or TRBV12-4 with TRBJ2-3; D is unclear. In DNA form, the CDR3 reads TGTGCCAGCAGTTTAGTTTCTGGGGGCACAGATACGCAGTATTTT. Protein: CASSLVSGGTDTQYF.